These 7 T cell receptor beta chains were all obtained from the same sample, sequenced in a study of blood T cell dynamics during melanoma immunotherapy. Profiled with immunoSEQ multiplex PCR; TCRdb holds only in-frame clones, not every one. The sample lists fewer than 15,000 clones; 86% were seen once. The time point here: week 3, after first cycle of checkpoint inhibitor. The sequencing used blood, collected from a patient treated with checkpoint blockade. The receptors stem from a human donor with melanoma.

The V and J genes are TRBV9 and TRBJ2-3; 14 nucleotides align to TRBD2. V lost 5 bases and J lost 3; bases outside the gene matches: 8. Germline V lookup: CDR1 SGDLS, CDR2 YYNGEE. The CDR3 runs 17 residues. The CDR3 DNA reads TGTGCCAGCAGTATAGGGACTAGCGGGAGTTTTACAGATACGCAGTATTTT. This codes for CASSIGTSGSFTDTQYF.

The chain uses TRBV28 and TRBJ2-3; maybe TRBD2 (5 bases). Germline V gene lookup returns CDR1 MDHEN and CDR2 SYDVKM. V lost 6 bases and J 7 bases, leaving 14 bases between the germline ends. The CDR3 runs to 13 residues. CDR3 sequence: CASRDSRTYTQYF. CDR3 nucleotide sequence: TGTGCCAGCAGGGACTCCCGGACGTATACGCAGTATTTT.

This clone was detected once. V usage is TRBV7-2 and J usage is TRBJ2-7; D might be TRBD2 (7 bases). Per the germline V gene, CDR1 is SGHTA and CDR2 is FQGNSA. The CDR3 is 14 amino acids. Trimming took off 3 bases at V and 3 bases at J, with 12 bases between the two ends. CDR3 region: CASSFGLGGYEQYF. CDR3 bases: TGTGCCAGCAGCTTCGGACTAGGGGGCTACGAGCAGTACTTC.

Details on this clone: This sample also contains other DNA sequences that code for the same CDR3. V is TRBV7-9 and J is TRBJ2-5; 15 nucleotides align to TRBD2. CDR3 length: 16 amino acids. Germline V lookup: CDR1 SEHNR, CDR2 FQNEAQ (reference sequence). The trim removed 5 bases at V and 5 bases at J, leaving 6 bases unmatched. The CDR3, as DNA: TGTGCCAGCAGCCCGGGACTAGCGGGAGGAGGTGAGACCCAGTACTTC. This codes for CASSPGLAGGGETQYF.

The sample holds one count of this clone. CDR3 residues: CASSQDLRNLFF. In DNA form, the CDR3 reads TGCGCCAGCAGCCAAGATTTAAGGAATCTGTTCTTC. The V and J genes are TRBV4-1 and TRBJ2-1; D is undetermined. Germline values: CDR1 MGHRA, CDR2 YSYEKL. V lost 0 bases and J lost 15, with 12 bases in between. The CDR3 contains 12 residues.

The chain carries TRBV7-1 and TRBJ2-5, with 9 bases fitting TRBD2. TRBV7-1 is filed as an ORF, its function uncertain. Unmatched junction bases numbered 9, after V lost 3 bases and J lost 1 base. The CDR3 is 17 amino acids. CDR3 nucleotide sequence: TGTGCCAGCAGCTCGCCCGGCACTAGCGGGCTCCAAGAGACCCAGTACTTC. Translated: CASSSPGTSGLQETQYF.

This sequence joins TRBV18 and TRBJ2-7; D may be TRBD1 (5 bases). V shed 3 bases and J shed 3 bases, with 9 bases lying between them. CDR3 size: 13 residues. Germline V gene data show CDR1 as KGHSH and CDR2 as LQKENI. In DNA form, the CDR3 reads TGTGCCAGCTCACCTGGAACAGGCTACGAGCAGTACTTC. Translated: CASSPGTGYEQYF.